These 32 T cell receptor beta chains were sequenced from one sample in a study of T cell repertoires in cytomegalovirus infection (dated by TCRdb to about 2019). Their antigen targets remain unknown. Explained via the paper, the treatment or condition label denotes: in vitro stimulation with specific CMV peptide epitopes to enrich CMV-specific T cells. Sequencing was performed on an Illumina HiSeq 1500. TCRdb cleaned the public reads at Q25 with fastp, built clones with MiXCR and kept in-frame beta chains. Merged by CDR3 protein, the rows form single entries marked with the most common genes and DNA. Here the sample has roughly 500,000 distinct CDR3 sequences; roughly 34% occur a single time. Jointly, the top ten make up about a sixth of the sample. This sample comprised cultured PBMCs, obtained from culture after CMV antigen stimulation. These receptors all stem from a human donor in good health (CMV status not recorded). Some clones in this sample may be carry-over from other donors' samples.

CDR3 sequence reads: CASSSQSLPTGNQPQHF. CDR3 nucleotides: TGTGCCAGCAGCTCACAAAGTTTGCCTACTGGCAATCAGCCCCAGCATTTT. The chain has TRBV4-2 and TRBJ1-5; D not certain. V lost 5 bases to trimming and J lost 2 bases, with 19 bases between them. Germline V gene sequence: CDR1 LGHNA, CDR2 YNFKEQ. The CDR3 has 17 residues.

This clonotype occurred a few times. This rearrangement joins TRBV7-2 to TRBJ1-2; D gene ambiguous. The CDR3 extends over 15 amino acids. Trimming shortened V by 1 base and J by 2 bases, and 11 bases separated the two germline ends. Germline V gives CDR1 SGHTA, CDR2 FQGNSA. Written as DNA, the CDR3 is TGTGCCAGCAGCTTAGAGGCAGGACCAAACTATGGCTACACCTTC. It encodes CASSLEAGPNYGYTF.

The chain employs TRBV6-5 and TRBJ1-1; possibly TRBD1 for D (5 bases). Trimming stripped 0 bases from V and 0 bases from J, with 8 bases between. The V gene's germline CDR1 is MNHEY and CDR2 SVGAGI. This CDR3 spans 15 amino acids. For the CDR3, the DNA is TGTGCCAGCAGTTACTCATGGGGGGTGAACACTGAAGCTTTCTTT. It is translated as CASSYSWGVNTEAFF.

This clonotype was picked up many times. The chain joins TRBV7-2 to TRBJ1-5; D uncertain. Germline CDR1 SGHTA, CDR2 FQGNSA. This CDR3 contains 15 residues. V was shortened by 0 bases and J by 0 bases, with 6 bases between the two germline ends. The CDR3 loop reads CASSLAGLSNQPQHF. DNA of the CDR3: TGTGCCAGCAGCTTAGCAGGGCTTAGCAATCAGCCCCAGCATTTT.

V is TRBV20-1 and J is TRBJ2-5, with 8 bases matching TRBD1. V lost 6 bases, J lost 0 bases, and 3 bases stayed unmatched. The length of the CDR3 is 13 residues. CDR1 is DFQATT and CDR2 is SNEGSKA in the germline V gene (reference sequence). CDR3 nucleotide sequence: TGCAGTGCCGAGACAGGGGACCAAGAGACCCAGTACTTC. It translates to CSAETGDQETQYF.

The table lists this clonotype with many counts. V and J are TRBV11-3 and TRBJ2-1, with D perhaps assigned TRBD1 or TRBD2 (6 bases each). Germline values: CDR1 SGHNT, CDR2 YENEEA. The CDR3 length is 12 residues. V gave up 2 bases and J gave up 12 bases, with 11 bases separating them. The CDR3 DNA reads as TGTGCCAGCAGCTTATCCGGGGGCGCGCAGTTCTTC. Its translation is CASSLSGGAQFF.

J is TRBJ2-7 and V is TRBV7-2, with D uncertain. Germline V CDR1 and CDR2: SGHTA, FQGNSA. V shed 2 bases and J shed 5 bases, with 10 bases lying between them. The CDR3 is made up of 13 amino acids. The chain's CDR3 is CASSLSSIHEQYF. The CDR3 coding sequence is TGTGCCAGCAGCTTATCCTCGATCCACGAGCAGTACTTC.

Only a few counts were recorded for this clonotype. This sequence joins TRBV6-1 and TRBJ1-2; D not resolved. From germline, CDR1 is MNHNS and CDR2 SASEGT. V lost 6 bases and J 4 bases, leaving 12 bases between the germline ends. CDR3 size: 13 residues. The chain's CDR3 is CASRADFTYGYTF. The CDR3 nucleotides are TGTGCCAGCAGGGCGGACTTTACCTATGGCTACACCTTC.

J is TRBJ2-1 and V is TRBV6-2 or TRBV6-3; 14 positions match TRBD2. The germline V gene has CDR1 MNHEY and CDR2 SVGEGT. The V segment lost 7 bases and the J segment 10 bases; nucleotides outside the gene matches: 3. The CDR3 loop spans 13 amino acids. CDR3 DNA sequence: TGTGCCAGCACGACTAGCGGGAGGGGAGAGCAGTTCTTC. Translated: CASTTSGRGEQFF.

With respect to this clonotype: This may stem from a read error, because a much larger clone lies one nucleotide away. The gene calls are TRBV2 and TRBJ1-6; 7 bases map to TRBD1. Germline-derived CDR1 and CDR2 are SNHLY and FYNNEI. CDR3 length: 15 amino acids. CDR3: CASSAPAGGNSSLHF. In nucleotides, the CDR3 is TGTGCCAGCAGCGCACCCGCAGGGGGTAATTCATCCCTCCACTTT.

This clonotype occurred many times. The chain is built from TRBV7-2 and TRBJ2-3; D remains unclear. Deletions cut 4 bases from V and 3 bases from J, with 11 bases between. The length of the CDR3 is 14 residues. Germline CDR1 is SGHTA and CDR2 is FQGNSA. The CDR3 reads CASSSGRRTDTQYF. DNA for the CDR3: TGTGCCAGCAGCTCAGGACGTCGAACAGATACGCAGTATTTT. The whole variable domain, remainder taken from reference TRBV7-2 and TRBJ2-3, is GAGVSQSPSNKVTEKGKDVELRCDPISGHTALYWYRQSLGQGLEFLIYFQGNSAPDKSGLPSDRFSAERTGGSVSTLTIQRTQQEDSAVYLCASSSGRRTDTQYFGPGTRLTVL.

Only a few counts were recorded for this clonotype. The CDR3 loop is CSVELAGAYNEQFF. For the CDR3, the DNA is TGCAGCGTTGAACTAGCGGGGGCATACAATGAGCAGTTCTTC. The chain has TRBV29-1 and TRBJ2-1; 10 positions agree with TRBD2. This CDR3 is 14 amino acids long. Trimming removed 2 bases from V and 4 bases from J; junction bases left unmatched: 2. From germline, CDR1 is SQVTM and CDR2 ANQGSEA.

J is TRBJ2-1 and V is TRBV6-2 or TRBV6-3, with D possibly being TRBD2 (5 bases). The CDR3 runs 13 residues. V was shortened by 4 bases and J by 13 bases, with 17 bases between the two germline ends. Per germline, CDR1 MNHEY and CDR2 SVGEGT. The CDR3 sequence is CASSFYLGNRQFF. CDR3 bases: TGTGCCAGCAGTTTTTATCTCGGGAATAGACAGTTCTTC.

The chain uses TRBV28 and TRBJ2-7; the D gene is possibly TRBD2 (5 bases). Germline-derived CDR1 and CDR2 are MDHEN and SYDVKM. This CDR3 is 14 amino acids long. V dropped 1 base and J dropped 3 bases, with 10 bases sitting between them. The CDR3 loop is CASSLYKRSYEQYF. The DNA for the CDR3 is TGTGCCAGCAGTTTATACAAGCGGAGCTACGAGCAGTACTTC.

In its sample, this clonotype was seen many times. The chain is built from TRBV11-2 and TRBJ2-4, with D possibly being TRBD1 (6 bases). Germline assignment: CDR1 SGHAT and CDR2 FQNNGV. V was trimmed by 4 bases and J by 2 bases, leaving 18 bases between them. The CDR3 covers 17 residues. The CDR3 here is CASSSAFRGKSKNIQYF. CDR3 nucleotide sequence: TGTGCCAGCAGCTCCGCGTTCAGGGGCAAGTCCAAAAACATTCAGTACTTC.

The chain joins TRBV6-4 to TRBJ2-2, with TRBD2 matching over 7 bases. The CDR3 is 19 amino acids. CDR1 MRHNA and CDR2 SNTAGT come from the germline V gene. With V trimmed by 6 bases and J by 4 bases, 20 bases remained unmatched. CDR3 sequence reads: CASSASEDWEGISTGELFF. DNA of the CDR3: TGTGCCAGCAGCGCTTCCGAGGACTGGGAGGGTATTTCCACCGGGGAGCTGTTTTTT.

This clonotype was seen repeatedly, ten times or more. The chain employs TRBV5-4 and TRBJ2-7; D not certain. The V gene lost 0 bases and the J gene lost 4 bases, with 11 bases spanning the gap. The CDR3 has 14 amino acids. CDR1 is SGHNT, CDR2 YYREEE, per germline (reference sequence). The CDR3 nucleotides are TGTGCCAGCAGCTTGGAGGGTCTACATTACGAGCAGTACTTC. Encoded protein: CASSLEGLHYEQYF.

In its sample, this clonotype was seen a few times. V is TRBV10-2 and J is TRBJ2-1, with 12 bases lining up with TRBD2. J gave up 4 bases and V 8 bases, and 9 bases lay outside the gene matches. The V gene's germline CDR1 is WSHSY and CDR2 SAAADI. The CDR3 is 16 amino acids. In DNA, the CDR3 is TGCGCCAGCCCGACTAGCGGGAGTCCTCCGTACAATGAGCAGTTCTTC. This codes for CASPTSGSPPYNEQFF.

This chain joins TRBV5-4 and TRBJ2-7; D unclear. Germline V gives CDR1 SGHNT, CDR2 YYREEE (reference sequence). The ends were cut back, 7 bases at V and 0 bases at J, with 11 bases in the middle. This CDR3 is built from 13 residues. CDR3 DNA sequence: TGTGCCAGCGCCAAGGAGAGCTCCTACGAGCAGTACTTC. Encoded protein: CASAKESSYEQYF.

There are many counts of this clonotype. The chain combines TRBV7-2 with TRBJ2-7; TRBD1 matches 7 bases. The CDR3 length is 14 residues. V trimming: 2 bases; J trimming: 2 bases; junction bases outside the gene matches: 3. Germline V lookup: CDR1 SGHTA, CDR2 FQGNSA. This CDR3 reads CASSLTRGPYEQYV. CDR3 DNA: TGTGCCAGCAGCTTAACTAGGGGGCCCTACGAGCAGTACGTC.

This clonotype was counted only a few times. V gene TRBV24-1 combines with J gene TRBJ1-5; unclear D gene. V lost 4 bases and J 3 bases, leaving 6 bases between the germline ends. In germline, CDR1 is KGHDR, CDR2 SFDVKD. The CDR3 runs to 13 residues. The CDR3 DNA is TGTGCCACCAGTGAACGGAACAATCAGCCCCAGCATTTT. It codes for CATSERNNQPQHF.

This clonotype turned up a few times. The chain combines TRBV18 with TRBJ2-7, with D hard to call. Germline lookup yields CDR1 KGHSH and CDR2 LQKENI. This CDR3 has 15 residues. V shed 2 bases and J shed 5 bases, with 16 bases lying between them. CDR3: CASSPTTPAPDEQYF. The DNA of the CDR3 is TGTGCCAGCTCACCAACTACCCCGGCCCCTGACGAGCAGTACTTC.

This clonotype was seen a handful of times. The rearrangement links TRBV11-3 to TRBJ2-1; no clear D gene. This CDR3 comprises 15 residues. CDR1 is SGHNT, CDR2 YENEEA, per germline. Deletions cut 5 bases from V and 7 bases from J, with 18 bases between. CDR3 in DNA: TGTGCCAGCAGCGGTGGGATCGGAGCTACGAATGAGCAGTTCTTC. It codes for CASSGGIGATNEQFF.

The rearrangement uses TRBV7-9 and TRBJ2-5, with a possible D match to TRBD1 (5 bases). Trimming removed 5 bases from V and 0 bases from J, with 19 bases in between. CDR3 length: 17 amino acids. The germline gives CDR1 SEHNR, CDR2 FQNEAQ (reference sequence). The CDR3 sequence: CASSPLPGSGYQETQYF. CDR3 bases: TGTGCCAGCAGCCCCCTGCCAGGGTCCGGGTACCAAGAGACCCAGTACTTC. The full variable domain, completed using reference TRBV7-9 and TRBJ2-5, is DTGVSQNPRHKITKRGQNVTFRCDPISEHNRLYWYRQTLGQGPEFLTYFQNEAQLEKSRLLSDRFSAERPKGSFSTLEIQRTEQGDSAMYLCASSPLPGSGYQETQYFGPGTRLLVL.

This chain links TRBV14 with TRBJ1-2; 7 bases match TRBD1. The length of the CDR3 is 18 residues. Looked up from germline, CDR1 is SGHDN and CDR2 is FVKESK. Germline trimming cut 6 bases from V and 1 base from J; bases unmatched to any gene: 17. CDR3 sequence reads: CASSQFPPRQGDNYGYTF. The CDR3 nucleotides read TGTGCCAGCAGTCAATTTCCCCCCCGGCAGGGGGATAACTATGGCTACACCTTC. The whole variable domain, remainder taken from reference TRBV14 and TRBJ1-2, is EAGVTQFPSHSVIEKGQTVTLRCDPISGHDNLYWYRRVMGKEIKFLLHFVKESKQDESGMPNNRFLAERTGGTYSTLKVQPAELEDSGVYFCASSQFPPRQGDNYGYTFGSGTRLTVV.

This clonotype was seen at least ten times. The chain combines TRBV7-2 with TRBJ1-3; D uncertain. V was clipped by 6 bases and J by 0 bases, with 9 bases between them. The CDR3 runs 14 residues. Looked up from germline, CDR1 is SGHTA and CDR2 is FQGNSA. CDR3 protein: CASSPVHSGNTIYF. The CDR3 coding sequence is TGTGCCAGCAGTCCAGTTCACTCTGGAAACACCATATATTTT.

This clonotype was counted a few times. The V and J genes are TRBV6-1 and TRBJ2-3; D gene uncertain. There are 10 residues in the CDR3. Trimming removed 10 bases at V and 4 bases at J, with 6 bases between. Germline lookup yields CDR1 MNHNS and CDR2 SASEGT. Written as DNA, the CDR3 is TGTGCCACCCAACCAGATACGCAGTATTTT. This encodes CATQPDTQYF.

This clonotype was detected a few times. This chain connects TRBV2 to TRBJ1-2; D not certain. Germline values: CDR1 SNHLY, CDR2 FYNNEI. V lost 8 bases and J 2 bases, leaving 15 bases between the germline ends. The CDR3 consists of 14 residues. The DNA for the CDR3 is TGTGCCAGCGCCCGAAAGGGAGACAACTATGGCTACACCTTC. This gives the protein CASARKGDNYGYTF. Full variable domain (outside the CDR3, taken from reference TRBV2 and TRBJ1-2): EPEVTQTPSHQVTQMGQEVILRCVPISNHLYFYWYRQILGQKVEFLVSFYNNEISEKSEIFDDQFSVERPDGSNFTLKIRSTKLEDSAMYFCASARKGDNYGYTFGSGTRLTVV.

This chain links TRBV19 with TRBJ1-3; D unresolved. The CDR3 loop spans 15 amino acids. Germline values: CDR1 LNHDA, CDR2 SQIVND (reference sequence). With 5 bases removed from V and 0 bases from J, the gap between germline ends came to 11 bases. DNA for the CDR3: TGTGCCAGTAGTCCTGCCGGAAGCTCTGGAAACACCATATATTTT. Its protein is CASSPAGSSGNTIYF.

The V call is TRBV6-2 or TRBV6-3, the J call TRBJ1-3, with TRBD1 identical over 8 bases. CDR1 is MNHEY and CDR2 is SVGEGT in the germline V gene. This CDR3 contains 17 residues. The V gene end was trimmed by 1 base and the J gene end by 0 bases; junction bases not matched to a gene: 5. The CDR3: CASSYFTGQGSGNTIYF. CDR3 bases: TGTGCCAGCAGTTACTTCACCGGACAGGGCTCTGGAAACACCATATATTTT.

DNA of the CDR3: TGTGCCAGCAGCATGACCTACAATGAGCAGTTCTTC. This gives the protein CASSMTYNEQFF. This chain joins TRBV28 and TRBJ2-1; D gene ambiguous. The CDR3 has 12 amino acids. Trimming pared 6 bases from V and 2 bases from J, leaving 5 bases between. Germline V lookup: CDR1 MDHEN, CDR2 SYDVKM.

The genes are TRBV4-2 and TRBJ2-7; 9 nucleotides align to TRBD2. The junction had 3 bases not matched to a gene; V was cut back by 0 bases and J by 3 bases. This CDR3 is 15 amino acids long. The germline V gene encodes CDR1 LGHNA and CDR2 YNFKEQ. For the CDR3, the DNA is TGTGCCAGCAGCCAAGATGGGCGGGAGGGCTACGAGCAGTACTTC. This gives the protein CASSQDGREGYEQYF.